This T cell receptor beta chain is drawn from a study of shared clonotypes between healthy human individuals. Study-wide results and caveats: How much donors shared clonotypes was expected to be affected by sequencing depth.

Germline V gene sequence: CDR1 MDHEN, CDR2 SYDVKM. The J segment lost 3 bases and the V segment lost 9 bases, leaving 14 bases of the junction unmatched. The CDR3 runs to 16 residues. A word on this clone: What it binds is not known.

Sequencing used immunoSEQ multiplex PCR; TCRdb keeps in-frame clones, though not all of them. The sample has roughly 700,000 clones; roughly 70% are singletons. Specimen: memory CD4+ T cells sorted from blood. Stated subset: CD45RA-negative fraction. The source is a woman aged 30 to 39 in good health. This chain links TRBV28 with TRBJ1-1; 9 nucleotides agree with TRBD1. The CDR3 reads CASFSGTGIVYTEAFF. The DNA of the CDR3 is TGTGCCAGTTTCTCCGGGACAGGGATAGTGTACACTGAAGCTTTCTTT.